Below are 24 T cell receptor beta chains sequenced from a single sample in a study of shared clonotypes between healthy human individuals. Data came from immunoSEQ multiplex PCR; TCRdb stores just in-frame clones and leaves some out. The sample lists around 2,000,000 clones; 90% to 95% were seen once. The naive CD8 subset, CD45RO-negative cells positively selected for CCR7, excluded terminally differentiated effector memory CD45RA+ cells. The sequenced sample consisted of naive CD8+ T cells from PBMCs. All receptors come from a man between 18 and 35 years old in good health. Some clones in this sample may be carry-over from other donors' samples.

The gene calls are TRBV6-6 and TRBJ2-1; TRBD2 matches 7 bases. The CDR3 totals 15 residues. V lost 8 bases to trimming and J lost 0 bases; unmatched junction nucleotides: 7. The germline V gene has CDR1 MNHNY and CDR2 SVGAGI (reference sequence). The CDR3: CASLTGGYSYNEQFF. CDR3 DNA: TGTGCCAGCCTTACGGGAGGTTACTCCTACAATGAGCAGTTCTTC.

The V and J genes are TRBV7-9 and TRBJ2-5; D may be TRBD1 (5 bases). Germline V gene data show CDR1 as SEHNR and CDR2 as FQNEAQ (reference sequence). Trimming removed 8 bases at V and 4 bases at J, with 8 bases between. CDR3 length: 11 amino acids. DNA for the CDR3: TGTGCCAGCGGAAGGGGAGAGACCCAGTACTTC. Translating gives CASGRGETQYF.

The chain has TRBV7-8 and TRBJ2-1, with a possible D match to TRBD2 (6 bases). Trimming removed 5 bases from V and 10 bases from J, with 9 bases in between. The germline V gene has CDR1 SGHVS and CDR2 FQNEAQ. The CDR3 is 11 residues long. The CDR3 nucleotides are TGTGCCAGCAGCCCCGGGGGAGAGCAGTTCTTC. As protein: CASSPGGEQFF.

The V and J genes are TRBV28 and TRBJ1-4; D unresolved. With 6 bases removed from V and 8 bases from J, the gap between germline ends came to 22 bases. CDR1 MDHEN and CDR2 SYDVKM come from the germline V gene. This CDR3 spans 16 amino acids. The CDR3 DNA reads TGTGCCAGCAGCCCGCAGTCCAGACCATTACGGGAAAAACTGTTTTTT. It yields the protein CASSPQSRPLREKLFF.

The chain's CDR3 is CASSLVRGADRYGYTF. Here the CDR3 DNA reads TGTGCCAGCAGTTTAGTAAGGGGGGCGGACCGCTATGGCTACACCTTC. The chain employs TRBV27 and TRBJ1-2, with TRBD1 as a possible D gene (6 bases). The CDR3 has 16 amino acids. V lost 2 bases, J lost 4 bases, and 17 bases lay in between. Germline-derived CDR1 and CDR2 are MNHEY and SMNVEV (reference sequence).

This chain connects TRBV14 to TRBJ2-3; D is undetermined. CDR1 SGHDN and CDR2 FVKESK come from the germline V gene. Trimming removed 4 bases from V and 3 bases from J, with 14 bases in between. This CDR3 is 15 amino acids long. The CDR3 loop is CASSPYRGTTDTQYF. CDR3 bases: TGTGCCAGCAGCCCGTACCGCGGAACAACAGATACGCAGTATTTT. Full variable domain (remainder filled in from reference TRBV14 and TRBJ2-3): EAGVTQFPSHSVIEKGQTVTLRCDPISGHDNLYWYRRVMGKEIKFLLHFVKESKQDESGMPNNRFLAERTGGTYSTLKVQPAELEDSGVYFCASSPYRGTTDTQYFGPGTRLTVL.

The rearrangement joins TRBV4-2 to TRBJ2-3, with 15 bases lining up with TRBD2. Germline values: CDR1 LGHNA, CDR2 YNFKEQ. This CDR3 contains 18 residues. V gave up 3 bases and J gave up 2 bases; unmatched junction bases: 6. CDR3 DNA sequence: TGTGCCAGCAGCCATGGACTAGCGGGAGGGACGGACACAGATACGCAGTATTTT. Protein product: CASSHGLAGGTDTDTQYF.

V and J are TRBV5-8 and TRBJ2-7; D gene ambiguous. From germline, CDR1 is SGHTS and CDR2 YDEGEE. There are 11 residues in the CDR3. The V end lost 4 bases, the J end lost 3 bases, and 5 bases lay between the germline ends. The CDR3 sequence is CASSRNYEQYF. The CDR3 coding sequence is TGTGCCAGCAGCCGGAACTACGAGCAGTACTTC.

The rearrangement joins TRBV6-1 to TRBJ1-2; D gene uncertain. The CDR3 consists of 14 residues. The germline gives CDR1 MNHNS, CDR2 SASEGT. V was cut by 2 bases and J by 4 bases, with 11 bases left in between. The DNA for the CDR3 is TGTGCCAGCAGTGAATTTGACACCGCCTATGGCTACACCTTC. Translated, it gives CASSEFDTAYGYTF.

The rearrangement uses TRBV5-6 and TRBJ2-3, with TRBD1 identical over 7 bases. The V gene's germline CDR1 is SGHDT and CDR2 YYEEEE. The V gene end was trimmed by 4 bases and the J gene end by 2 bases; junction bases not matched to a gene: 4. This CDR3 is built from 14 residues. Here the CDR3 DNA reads TGTGCCAGCAGCCCTGACAGGGTCACAGATACGCAGTATTTT. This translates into CASSPDRVTDTQYF.

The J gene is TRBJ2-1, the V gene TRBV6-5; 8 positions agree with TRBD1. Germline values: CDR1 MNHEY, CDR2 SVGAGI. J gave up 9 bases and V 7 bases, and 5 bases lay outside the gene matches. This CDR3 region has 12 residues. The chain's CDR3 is CASTDGTGEQFF. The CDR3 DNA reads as TGTGCCAGCACCGATGGGACAGGTGAGCAGTTCTTC.

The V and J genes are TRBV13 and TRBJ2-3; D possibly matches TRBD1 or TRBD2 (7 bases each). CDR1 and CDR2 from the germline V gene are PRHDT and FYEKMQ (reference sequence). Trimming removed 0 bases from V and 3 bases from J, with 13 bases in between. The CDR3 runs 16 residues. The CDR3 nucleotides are TGTGCCAGCAGCTTAGGCGTCAGGGGGGGGACAGATACGCAGTATTTT. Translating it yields CASSLGVRGGTDTQYF.

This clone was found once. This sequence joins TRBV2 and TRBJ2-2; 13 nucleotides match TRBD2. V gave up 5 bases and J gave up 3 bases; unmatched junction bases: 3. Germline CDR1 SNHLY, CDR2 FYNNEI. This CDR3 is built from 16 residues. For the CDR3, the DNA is TGTGCCAGCAGTCTCGGACTAGCGGGAGACACCGGGGAGCTGTTTTTT. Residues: CASSLGLAGDTGELFF.

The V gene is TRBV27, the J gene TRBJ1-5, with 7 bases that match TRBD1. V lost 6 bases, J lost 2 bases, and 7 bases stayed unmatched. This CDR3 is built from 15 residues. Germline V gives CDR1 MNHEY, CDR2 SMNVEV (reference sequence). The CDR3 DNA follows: TGTGCCAGCAGATACTCCGGGACAGGCAATCAGCCCCAGCATTTT. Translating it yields CASRYSGTGNQPQHF.

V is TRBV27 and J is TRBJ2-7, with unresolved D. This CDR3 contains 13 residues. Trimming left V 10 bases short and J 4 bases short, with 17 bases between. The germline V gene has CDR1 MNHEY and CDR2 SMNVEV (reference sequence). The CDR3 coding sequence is TGTGCCACCTCTGGGGTCCCTAGGTACGAGCAGTACTTC. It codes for CATSGVPRYEQYF.

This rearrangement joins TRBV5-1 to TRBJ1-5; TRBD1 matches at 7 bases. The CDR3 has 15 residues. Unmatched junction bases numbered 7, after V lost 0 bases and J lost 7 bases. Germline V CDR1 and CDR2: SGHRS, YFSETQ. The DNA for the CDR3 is TGCGCCAGCAGCTTGGCGGGACAGCCCAACCAGCCCCAGCATTTT. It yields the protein CASSLAGQPNQPQHF.

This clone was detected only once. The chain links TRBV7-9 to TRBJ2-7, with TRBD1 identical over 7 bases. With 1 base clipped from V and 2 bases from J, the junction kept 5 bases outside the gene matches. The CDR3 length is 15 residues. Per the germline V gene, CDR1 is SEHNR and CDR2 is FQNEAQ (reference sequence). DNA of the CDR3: TGTGCCAGCAGCTTAGGGGACAGTCCGACCTACGAGCAGTACTTC. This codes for CASSLGDSPTYEQYF.

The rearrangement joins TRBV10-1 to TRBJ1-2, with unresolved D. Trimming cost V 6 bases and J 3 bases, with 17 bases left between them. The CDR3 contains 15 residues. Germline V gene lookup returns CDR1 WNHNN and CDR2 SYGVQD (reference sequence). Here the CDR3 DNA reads TGCGCCAGCAGGCGACAAGGTAGGGAATACTATGGCTACACCTTC. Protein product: CASRRQGREYYGYTF.

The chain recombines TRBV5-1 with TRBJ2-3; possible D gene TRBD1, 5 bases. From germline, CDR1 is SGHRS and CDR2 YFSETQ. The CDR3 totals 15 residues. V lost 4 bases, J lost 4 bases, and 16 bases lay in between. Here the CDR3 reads CASSADMANADTQYF. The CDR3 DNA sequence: TGCGCCAGCAGCGCGGACATGGCCAACGCAGATACGCAGTATTTT.

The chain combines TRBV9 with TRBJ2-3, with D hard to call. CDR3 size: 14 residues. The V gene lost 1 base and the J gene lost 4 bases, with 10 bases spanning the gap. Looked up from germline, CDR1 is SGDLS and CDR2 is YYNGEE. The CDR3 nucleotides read TGTGCCAGCAGCGTATTGAAGTTTCCAGATACGCAGTATTTT. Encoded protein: CASSVLKFPDTQYF.

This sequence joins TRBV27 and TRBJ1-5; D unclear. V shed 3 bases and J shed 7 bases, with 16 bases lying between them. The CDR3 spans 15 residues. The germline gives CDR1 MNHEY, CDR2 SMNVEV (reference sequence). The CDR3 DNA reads TGTGCCAGCAGTTTGGCAGGCTCTCCCTGGCAGCCCCAGCATTTT. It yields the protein CASSLAGSPWQPQHF.

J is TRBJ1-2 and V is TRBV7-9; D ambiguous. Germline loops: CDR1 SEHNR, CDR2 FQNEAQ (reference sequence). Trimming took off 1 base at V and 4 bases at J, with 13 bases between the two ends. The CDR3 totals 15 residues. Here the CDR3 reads CASSLGSGDIYGYTF. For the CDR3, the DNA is TGTGCCAGCAGCTTAGGTTCAGGTGACATCTATGGCTACACCTTC.

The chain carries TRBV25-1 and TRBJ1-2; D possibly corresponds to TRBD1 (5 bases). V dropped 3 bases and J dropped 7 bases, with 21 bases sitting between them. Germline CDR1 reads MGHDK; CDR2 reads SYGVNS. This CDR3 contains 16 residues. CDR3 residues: CASSDPTVPGVPGYTF. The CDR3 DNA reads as TGTGCCAGCAGTGATCCTACCGTCCCGGGGGTCCCTGGCTACACCTTC.

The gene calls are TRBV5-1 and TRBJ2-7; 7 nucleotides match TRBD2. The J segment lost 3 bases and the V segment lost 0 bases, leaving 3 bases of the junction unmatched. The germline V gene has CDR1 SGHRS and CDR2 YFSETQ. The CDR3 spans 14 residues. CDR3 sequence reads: CASSLGTSNYEQYF. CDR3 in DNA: TGCGCCAGCAGCTTGGGGACTAGTAACTACGAGCAGTACTTC.